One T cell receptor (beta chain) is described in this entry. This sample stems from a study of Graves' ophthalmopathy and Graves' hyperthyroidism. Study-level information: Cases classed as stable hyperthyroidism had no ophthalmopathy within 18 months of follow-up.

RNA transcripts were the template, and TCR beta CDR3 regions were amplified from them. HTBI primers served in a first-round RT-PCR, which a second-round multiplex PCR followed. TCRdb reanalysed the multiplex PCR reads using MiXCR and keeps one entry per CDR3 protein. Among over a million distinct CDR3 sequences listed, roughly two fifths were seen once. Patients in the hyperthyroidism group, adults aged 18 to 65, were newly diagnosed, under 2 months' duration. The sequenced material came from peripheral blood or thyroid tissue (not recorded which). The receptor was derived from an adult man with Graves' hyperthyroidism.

CDR3 sequence (DNA): TGCGCCAGCAGCTCGGGCAGGAAGGACTACGAGCAGTACTTC. Residues: CASSSGRKDYEQYF. The chain joins TRBV5-1 to TRBJ2-7; D remains ambiguous. The CDR3 covers 14 residues. Trimming removed 3 bases at V and 3 bases at J, with 13 bases between. The germline V gene has CDR1 SGHRS and CDR2 YFSETQ.